Following are 32 T cell receptor beta chains from one sample sequenced in a study of post-analysis software for immune sequencing data. The antigens for these receptors are not known. The study's findings and limits: The study found TRBV5-6, TRBV5-1 and TRBV20-1 among 5 or 6 TRBV segments more frequent in patients than controls.

Presence of unique molecular identifiers characterized the TCR beta cDNA libraries. A single record per CDR3 protein comes from TCRdb applying MiXCR to the PCR reads. The top ten clones hold approximately 4.5% of a sample with some 890,000 distinct CDR3 sequences, roughly half of them seen once. The sample comprised blood. These receptors were taken from a girl aged 10-17 years with multiple sclerosis.

This clonotype appeared a few times. This chain uses TRBV5-6 with TRBJ2-7; 12 bases fit TRBD1. The CDR3 loop spans 16 amino acids. Germline V gene sequence: CDR1 SGHDT, CDR2 YYEEEE. V shed 5 bases, J shed 2 bases, and the junction held 8 bases outside the gene matches. CDR3 residues: CASSIPGTGGTYEQYF. CDR3 bases: TGTGCCAGCAGTATACCCGGGACAGGGGGCACCTACGAGCAGTACTTC.

This clonotype is a singleton in its sample. V and J are TRBV6-5 and TRBJ1-1; D is unclear. There are 11 residues in the CDR3. Germline V gives CDR1 MNHEY, CDR2 SVGAGI. The V end lost 5 bases, the J end lost 3 bases, and 4 bases lay between the germline ends. This chain's CDR3 is CASSRHTEAFF. DNA of the CDR3: TGTGCCAGCAGTCGTCACACTGAAGCTTTCTTT.

Concerning this clonotype: The final CDR3 position lacks the conserved phenylalanine or tryptophan, pointing to a likely read error. The CDR3, as DNA: TGTGCCAGCGGTCCGGGACAGCAAATAGCCAAAAACATTCAGTACCTC. Its protein product is CASGPGQQIAKNIQYL. The chain employs TRBV2 and TRBJ2-4; TRBD1 aligns across 7 bases. V lost 8 bases, J lost 0 bases, and 10 bases stayed unmatched. The CDR3 runs 16 residues. Germline-derived CDR1 and CDR2 are SNHLY and FYNNEI.

This chain uses TRBV7-8 with TRBJ2-7, with TRBD2 matching over 7 bases. Germline CDR1 reads SGHVS; CDR2 reads FQNEAQ. Unmatched junction bases numbered 12, after V lost 2 bases and J lost 2 bases. The length of the CDR3 is 17 residues. The CDR3 DNA reads as TGTGCCAGCAGCTTATTTGTCAGCGGGGTCGGGACCTACGAGCAGTACTTC. This gives the protein CASSLFVSGVGTYEQYF.

Points on this clonotype: At one boundary the junction diverges from the germline segment, which might be a read error. The chain has TRBV15 and TRBJ2-7, with D unresolved. Germline loops: CDR1 LNHNV, CDR2 YYDKDF (reference sequence). The CDR3 length is 13 residues. DNA of the CDR3: TGTGCCACCGGCAGAGCCTCCATCGGAGAGCAGTACTTC. It is translated as CATGRASIGEQYF.

The chain combines TRBV20-1 with TRBJ1-5; D is perhaps TRBD1 (6 bases). CDR1 is DFQATT and CDR2 is SNEGSKA in the germline V gene (reference sequence). The CDR3 loop spans 16 amino acids. V gave up 1 base and J gave up 3 bases, with 16 bases separating them. CDR3 DNA: TGCAGTGCTAGAGTAAGGTCGCAGGGGATCAATCAGCCCCAGCATTTT. Encoded protein: CSARVRSQGINQPQHF.

The genes are TRBV12-3 or TRBV12-4 and TRBJ2-5; the D is unclear. The end of the DNA aligns better with TRBJ2-7, so the J call may be wrong. The CDR3 totals 13 residues. CDR3 nucleotide sequence: TGTGCCAGCAGTGACTTGACGGGTTACGAGCAGTACTTC. The encoded protein is CASSDLTGYEQYF.

The chain is built from TRBV21-1 and TRBJ2-7; TRBD2, the D gene given by the table, was not confirmed from the DNA. TRBV21-1 is described as a pseudogene. The CDR3 is made up of 14 amino acids. CDR3 region: CASSKRTRELEQYF. As DNA, the CDR3 is TGTGCCAGCAGCAAGCGGACTAGGGAGCTCGAGCAGTACTTC.

The chain has TRBV7-2 and TRBJ1-1; D possibly corresponds to TRBD1 (6 bases). With 1 base removed from V and 5 bases from J, the gap between germline ends came to 17 bases. This CDR3 has 16 amino acids. The germline V gene encodes CDR1 SGHTA and CDR2 FQGNSA. The CDR3 DNA reads as TGTGCCAGCAGCTTAGAAGGCGCGGGGGCAGGGACTGAAGCTTTCTTT. It specifies CASSLEGAGAGTEAFF.

The chain combines TRBV4-1 with TRBJ1-5; the D is unclear. CDR3 length: 15 amino acids. The germline gives CDR1 MGHRA, CDR2 YSYEKL. Trimming removed 1 base from V and 4 bases from J, with 11 bases in between. CDR3 sequence (DNA): TGCGCCAGCAGCCAAGTTAGGGCGGTGAATCAGCCCCAGCATTTT. This gives the protein CASSQVRAVNQPQHF.

The chain has TRBV29-1 and TRBJ2-7; D is perhaps TRBD2 (5 bases). Germline CDR1 is SQVTM and CDR2 is ANQGSEA. The CDR3 extends over 15 amino acids. Between the trimmed V and J ends, which lost 0 bases and 2 bases, there was a span of 14 bases. CDR3 nucleotide sequence: TGCAGCGTTGAAGAAAGGTCAGGACTTGCCTACGAGCAGTACTTC. Its protein is CSVEERSGLAYEQYF.

This clonotype was found once. This chain connects TRBV10-2 to TRBJ2-7, with a possible D match to TRBD1 (6 bases). CDR3 size: 14 residues. The germline gives CDR1 WSHSY, CDR2 SAAADI. V was trimmed by 2 bases and J by 3 bases, leaving 11 bases between them. The CDR3 DNA is TGCGCCAGCAGTGAGCCGGGACACAGCTACGAGCAGTACTTC. It codes for CASSEPGHSYEQYF.

There are a few counts of this clonotype. The rearrangement uses TRBV7-9 and TRBJ1-1; 7 nucleotides agree with TRBD1. Germline V gene data show CDR1 as SEHNR and CDR2 as FQNEAQ (reference sequence). This CDR3 region has 14 residues. V lost 1 base, J lost 7 bases, and 6 bases stayed unmatched. In DNA form, the CDR3 reads TGTGCCAGCAGCTTAGAAGGGACAGCCTTTGAAGCTTTCTTT. Translating it yields CASSLEGTAFEAFF.

This clonotype was recorded a few times. The chain employs TRBV4-2 and TRBJ2-1; maybe TRBD2 (6 bases). The CDR3 runs 16 residues. Deletions cut 1 base from V and 8 bases from J, with 18 bases between. The germline CDR1 and CDR2 sequences are LGHNA and YNFKEQ. This CDR3 reads CASSQGSGQNADEQFF. The CDR3 DNA follows: TGTGCCAGCAGCCAAGGAAGCGGGCAAAACGCGGATGAGCAGTTCTTC.

The chain recombines TRBV20-1 with TRBJ2-7, with 9 bases aligning to TRBD1. V lost 7 bases and J lost 6; bases outside the gene matches: 16. The CDR3 has 15 amino acids. Germline V gene sequence: CDR1 DFQATT, CDR2 SNEGSKA (reference sequence). In nucleotides, the CDR3 is TGCAGTGTTGATCTCTCGGGACAGGGAGACTCCGAGCAGTACTTC. It encodes CSVDLSGQGDSEQYF.

This chain uses TRBV4-1 with TRBJ2-1; D is uncertain. V shed 8 bases and J shed 6 bases, with 11 bases lying between them. Germline values: CDR1 MGHRA, CDR2 YSYEKL. The CDR3 is 12 amino acids. Here the CDR3 reads CASVDTGNEQFF. The DNA for the CDR3 is TGCGCCAGCGTCGATACGGGCAATGAGCAGTTCTTC.

In DNA, the CDR3 is TGCAGCGTTGATCCGAGGATGGGCACAGATACGCAGTATTTT. Translating gives CSVDPRMGTDTQYF. This chain uses TRBV29-1 with TRBJ2-3; D gene ambiguous. Germline CDR1 reads SQVTM; CDR2 reads ANQGSEA. This CDR3 region has 14 residues. The V end was cut by 3 bases, the J end by 1 base, with 11 bases between.

The chain recombines TRBV3-1 with TRBJ2-7; the match to TRBD2 covers 14 bases. The J call may be incorrect, as the DNA end agrees better with TRBJ2-5. CDR1 is LGHDT, CDR2 YNNKEL, per germline (reference sequence). The CDR3 contains 16 residues. The CDR3 protein is CASSHRLAGGRETQYF. The CDR3 nucleotides are TGTGCCAGCAGCCATAGACTAGCGGGGGGGCGGGAGACCCAGTACTTC.

The J gene is TRBJ2-7, the V gene TRBV12-3 or TRBV12-4, with D possibly TRBD1 on 5 matching bases. CDR3 length: 14 amino acids. V shed 3 bases and J shed 7 bases, with 16 bases lying between them. As DNA, the CDR3 is TGTGCCAGCAGTTTTGTCCAGGGATACAATGAGCAGTACTTC. It codes for CASSFVQGYNEQYF.

CDR3 loop: CASSQLAGVSYEQYF. The CDR3 DNA sequence: TGCGCCAGCAGCCAACTAGCGGGAGTCTCCTACGAGCAGTACTTC. This rearrangement joins TRBV5-1 to TRBJ2-7, with 11 bases matching TRBD2. The CDR3 is 15 amino acids. The ends lost 4 bases at V and 0 bases at J; junction bases unmatched: 3. CDR1 is SGHRS, CDR2 YFSETQ, per germline.

This clonotype appeared once. The V and J genes are TRBV5-1 and TRBJ2-5; the D gene is possibly TRBD2 (5 bases). This CDR3 comprises 15 residues. Trimming removed 1 base from V and 4 bases from J, with 14 bases in between. Germline lookup yields CDR1 SGHRS and CDR2 YFSETQ. In DNA form, the CDR3 reads TGCGCCAGCAGCTTGAGGTCTAAGGCGGGAGAGACCCAGTACTTC. This sequence encodes CASSLRSKAGETQYF.

The chain has TRBV15 and TRBJ2-6; D not certain. This CDR3 is 16 amino acids long. Germline V gives CDR1 LNHNV, CDR2 YYDKDF (reference sequence). The ends were cut back, 5 bases at V and 1 base at J, with 12 bases in the middle. Written as DNA, the CDR3 is TGTGCCACCAGCCGGCTACGGGTATCTGGGGCCAACGTCCTGACTTTC. Encoded protein: CATSRLRVSGANVLTF.

The rearrangement uses TRBV29-1 and TRBJ2-5; D gene unclear. This CDR3 comprises 10 residues. Trimming shortened V by 4 bases and J by 7 bases, and 7 bases separated the two germline ends. CDR1 is SQVTM, CDR2 ANQGSEA, per germline. DNA of the CDR3: TGCAGCGTTGTTTGGGGGACCCAGTACTTC. Translation gives CSVVWGTQYF.

The chain uses TRBV7-9 and TRBJ2-5; 10 nucleotides line up with TRBD2. The germline V gene has CDR1 SEHNR and CDR2 FQNEAQ (reference sequence). The ends lost 5 bases at V and 5 bases at J; junction bases unmatched: 17. The CDR3 runs to 18 residues. In DNA, the CDR3 is TGTGCCAGCAGCCTAGGGCCTAGCGGGAGACCTCCATGGGAGACCCAGTACTTC. The encoded protein is CASSLGPSGRPPWETQYF.

This clonotype occurred a few times. The J gene is TRBJ1-2, the V gene TRBV12-3 or TRBV12-4, with D possibly matching TRBD1 (6 bases). The germline V and J ends were trimmed by 4 bases and 8 bases, with 17 bases remaining between them. This CDR3 contains 14 residues. Written as DNA, the CDR3 is TGTGCCAGCAGTTCTTTACAGGGTTTAGGCGGCTACACCTTC. Encoded protein: CASSSLQGLGGYTF.

This sequence joins TRBV9 and TRBJ1-1; maybe TRBD1 (5 bases). Germline-derived CDR1 and CDR2 are SGDLS and YYNGEE. The CDR3 is 18 residues long. V lost 1 base and J lost 0, with 19 bases in between. The CDR3 DNA is TGTGCCAGCAGCGTACATGAGGGATGGGACGGCATGAACACTGAAGCTTTCTTT. Translation: CASSVHEGWDGMNTEAFF.

This clonotype was observed a few times. The rearrangement links TRBV20-1 to TRBJ2-5; TRBD2 matches 10 bases. Germline values: CDR1 DFQATT, CDR2 SNEGSKA (reference sequence). This CDR3 has 14 residues. V trimming: 3 bases; J trimming: 3 bases; junction bases outside the gene matches: 4. The chain's CDR3 is CSASLAGAKETQYF. CDR3 coding DNA: TGCAGTGCTAGCCTAGCGGGGGCAAAAGAGACCCAGTACTTC.

The chain uses TRBV6-1 and TRBJ2-7, with D unclear. The CDR3 is 15 residues long. V was shortened by 1 base and J by 4 bases, with 14 bases between the two germline ends. From germline, CDR1 is MNHNS and CDR2 SASEGT. The CDR3, as DNA: TGTGCCAGCAGTGAAGAGGTGGCAGCTTCGTACGAGCAGTACTTC. Its protein is CASSEEVAASYEQYF.

This chain joins TRBV3-1 and TRBJ2-5; possibly TRBD1 or TRBD2 for D (5 bases each). The closer fit of TRBJ2-7 to the DNA end suggests the J call may be wrong. Germline V lookup: CDR1 LGHDT, CDR2 YNNKEL (reference sequence). This CDR3 contains 14 residues. The chain's CDR3 is CASSQDPGPSEQYF. For the CDR3, the DNA is TGTGCCAGCAGCCAAGATCCGGGGCCGAGCGAGCAGTACTTC.

This clonotype was observed a single time. The chain links TRBV2 to TRBJ1-2; 7 bases are shared with TRBD1. V lost 8 bases, J lost 2 bases, and 5 bases stayed unmatched. This CDR3 spans 13 amino acids. Germline values: CDR1 SNHLY, CDR2 FYNNEI. CDR3 DNA: TGTGCCAGCTACCCGACAGGGAACTATGGCTACACCTTC. This codes for CASYPTGNYGYTF.

Here the CDR3 reads CASSLAAGHSYQPQHF. The CDR3 region has the DNA TGTGCCAGCAGTTTAGCGGCCGGACACAGTTATCAGCCCCAGCATTTT. The rearrangement uses TRBV12-3 or TRBV12-4 and TRBJ1-5; D is possibly TRBD1 (5 bases). The CDR3 is made up of 16 amino acids. V lost 0 bases to trimming and J lost 5 bases, with 14 bases between them.

CDR3 amino acids: CASSLTTTGPQYF. The CDR3 DNA sequence: TGTGCCAGCAGTTTAACTACGACTGGGCCCCAGTACTTC. The chain has TRBV27 and TRBJ2-5; D unresolved. In germline, CDR1 is MNHEY, CDR2 SMNVEV (reference sequence). With 2 bases removed from V and 9 bases from J, the gap between germline ends came to 13 bases. This CDR3 is built from 13 residues.